This entry is about one T cell receptor (beta chain). Its matching antigen is unknown. Measured with immunoSEQ multiplex PCR; TCRdb has only the in-frame clones, and not every one. The sample has approximately 69,000 clones, approximately 86% seen once. This sample was taken from a study of OX40 agonist ivuxolimab in advanced cancers. About the study: Those treated in dose escalation had hepatocellular carcinoma, melanoma, renal cell cancer or head and neck cancer. Partial responses, seen in three patients, involved one hepatocellular carcinoma and two cutaneous melanomas. Broader study findings: Among expanded peripheral T cells, antigen specificity went undetermined.

Germline V CDR1 and CDR2: MNHNY, SVGAGI (reference sequence). CDR3 length equals 11 residues. The V end lost 6 bases, the J end lost 6 bases, and 8 bases lay between the germline ends. This specimen consisted of CD4+ or CD8+ T cells sorted from blood, obtained in a trial of the OX40 agonist ivuxolimab. This receptor was obtained from an adult with an advanced solid tumor such as melanoma, head and neck, liver or kidney cancer. This rearrangement joins TRBV6-6 to TRBJ1-2; D unclear. The CDR3 DNA is TGTGCCAGCAGCCCGGACGATGGCTACACCTTC. This codes for CASSPDDGYTF.